The source of this TCR beta chain is a study of human T cells and chemical hapten exposure. TCRdb used MiXCR to reprocess the RACE reads, holding one entry per CDR3 protein. The table shows roughly 200,000 distinct CDR3 sequences, with about 22% occurring only once. Time point of the sample: patch test 1, 2 weeks after DPC sensitization. This sample's treatment: therapeutic diphenylcyclopropenone sensitization with weekly scalp DPC. Patch tests were applied only after blood draws. The study extracted total RNA from unfractionated whole blood. This clonotype was detected many times. What it binds is unknown. CDR3 length: 14 residues. The J segment lost 6 bases and the V segment lost 0 bases, leaving 4 bases of the junction unmatched. The germline CDR1 and CDR2 sequences are SQVTM and ANQGSEA. Study-wide findings and caveats: Counts of expanded TCRs at PT1 were positively correlated with patch test score.

The source is a woman aged 50 to 60 with alopecia areata. Some clones in this sample may be carry-over from other donors' samples. This material consisted of whole blood, taken in connection with sensitization to the hapten diphenylcyclopropenone (DPC). The chain employs TRBV29-1 and TRBJ2-7; 11 bases align to TRBD2. CDR3 DNA sequence: TGCAGCGTTGAAGAACTAGCGGGAGAGGTCGAGCAGTACTTC. Its translation: CSVEELAGEVEQYF.